This TCR beta chain was obtained from a study of beta chain features in type 1 diabetes (dated 2018 in TCRdb). Describing the broader study: Mean age, gender distribution, total cell number and subset yield were not different between patients and healthy donors. Whereas all 28 donors provided naive and central memory subsets, regulatory and stem cell-like memory subsets were isolated from just 8 patients and roughly 8 healthy donors. In the study, recently diagnosed type 1 diabetes patients and matched healthy donors were compared on the TCRB repertoires of their sorted circulating CD4+ T cell subsets. A total of roughly 98,000,000 sorted cells were examined across all samples, and RNA yield correlated strongly with the number of cells per subset.

This clone occurred a few times. No cognate antigen has been identified for it. Per-nucleotide qualities are absent, and no much larger clonotype sits a single base away. Each donor gave one peripheral blood draw, roughly 110 mL on average, collected into heparinised tubes. Naive, central memory, regulatory and stem cell-like memory CD4+ T cells were sorted on a BD FACSAria II using a panel including CD45RO, CCR7, CD25, CD127, CD95 and CD27. Every sorted population had a purity above 95%. PBMCs were separated immediately by Lymphoprep density gradient centrifugation and were stained directly, without being cultured. Samples were stained and sorted in pairs, with one healthy donor and one patient per experiment, so that batch effects were minimized. Here is what the overall study found, with its caveats: A moderate but significant shortening of TCRB CDR3 length was observed in type 1 diabetes patients in all four CD4+ subsets. Because small numbers of individuals were included in the HLA sub-analyses, any influence of HLA type on TCRB rearrangement was left unresolved. The naive, central memory and regulatory TCRB repertoires appeared to resemble one another more closely among patients than among healthy donors. Because cDNA was sequenced instead of genomic DNA, activated cells with high expression could be over-represented, although the groups did not differ in activation or CD3 levels. PCR may preferentially amplify shorter templates, but because patient and control samples were amplified and corrected together, any resulting skew would affect both groups equally. Patients with type 1 diabetes made fewer insertions and deleted more nucleotides at VDJ recombination sites, implying thymic rearrangement abnormalities.

The High Capacity cDNA Reverse Transcription Kit was used to reverse transcribe all of the isolated RNA, meaning that expressed TCRB transcripts were what got sequenced. Deep immunoSEQ sequencing was performed on naive, central memory and regulatory T cell samples, with an average of about 4 million total reads per sample. Sorted cells were lysed in RLT buffer, and RNA was extracted using DNase-treated RNeasy Micro or Mini kits according to cell number. Each cell subset was processed separately to prevent cross-contamination, with patient and healthy donor samples processed together. Using the immunoSEQ multiplex PCR, TCRB sequences were amplified from cDNA into 87-bp fragments spanning the CDR3 region. The amplicons were sequenced using the Illumina HiSeq platform. Per the authors' processing: PCR bias was corrected computationally using synthetic template baselines, and reads within Hamming distance 2 were collapsed, with unmergeable singletons discarded. Reads were aligned against IMGT to assign V, D and J genes, CDR3 length and insertions or deletions at six rearrangement sites. Within each subset, clonotype counts were normalized to sorted cell number, and only after that were true diversity and Gini coefficients computed with the tcR R package. The overlap coefficient, calculated on TCRB nucleotide sequences, was used to measure repertoire sharing. TCRdb holds this immuneACCESS table with in-frame rearrangements only. Some clones are missing; in checked studies, unresolved V genes explain under half, and the rest has no known cause. V, J and clone size derive from that table, while D and trimming were established from the DNA sequence. The sample table holds about 150,000 clones, of which nearly 9.5% were seen once. The top ten hold around 0.68% of the sample.

The germline V gene gives CDR1 as SGHAT and CDR2 as FQNNGV. Deletion took 2 bases off V and 5 bases off J, with a span of 15 bases between the germline ends. Reading from cysteine to phenylalanine, the CDR3 counts 15 amino acids. Just the 45-base CDR3 DNA is kept, in frame starting at base 1. The sample was central memory CD4+ T cells from blood. Recombination connected TRBV11-2 to TRBJ1-1, with no D gene named confidently. The TCR originated in a man younger than 35 in good health. The CDR3 region has the sequence CASSLQDLGLTEAFF. Read as DNA, the sequence is TGTGCCAGCAGCTTACAGGACTTAGGACTAACTGAAGCTTTCTTT.